The following is a T cell receptor beta chain sequence with its context. The sample comes from a study of T cell responses to AZD1222 COVID-19 vaccine. The V end lost 8 bases, the J end lost 0 bases, and 14 bases lay between the germline ends. The CDR3 length is 15 residues. Germline assignment: CDR1 SGHTA and CDR2 FQGNSA. Sequencing was performed with immunoSEQ multiplex PCR; in TCRdb, only in-frame clones are kept and a portion is missing. The sample records just under 90,000 clones, around 88% being singletons. This receptor was taken from an adult in good health. The sequencing used peripheral blood, collected on day 0 of MenACWY control vaccination. The chain combines TRBV7-2 with TRBJ1-3, with D maybe TRBD1 (5 bases). The DNA for the CDR3 is TGTGCCAGCGCTCGGGGGACTCACTCTGGAAACACCATATATTTT. Amino acid sequence: CASARGTHSGNTIYF. Full variable domain (missing parts from reference TRBV7-2 and TRBJ1-3): GAGVSQSPSNKVTEKGKDVELRCDPISGHTALYWYRQSLGQGLEFLIYFQGNSAPDKSGLPSDRFSAERTGGSVSTLTIQRTQQEDSAVYLCASARGTHSGNTIYFGEGSWLTVV.